The clone carrying this T cell receptor (beta chain) was observed a single time. Its antigen remains unknown. Those donating, healthy Caucasian individuals from Russia, were aged roughly 6 to 100. This sample was included in a study of blood T cells in healthy people across ages. CDR3 length: 12 residues. Germline-derived CDR1 and CDR2 are KGHSH and LQKENI. V was pared by 4 bases and J by 8 bases, with 3 bases of the junction left unmatched. The authors ran a second PCR of about 7 to 11 cycles using a sample-barcoded 5' primer and a J-beta primer mix. All cDNA molecules were each tagged by a template-switch adaptor with 12 random nucleotides. TCRdb called the 5' RACE reads again in MiXCR, with one record for every CDR3 protein. The data contain 540,000 or so distinct CDR3 sequences, less than 60% of them seen just once; the ten biggest clones take up roughly 24%. Study-wide results and caveats: Getting older went along with TCR beta diversity per million T cells dropping roughly linearly. Donor CMV status was unknown, possibly confounding expanded clonotype changes.

Sequenced: blood. The receptor comes from an older man in good health. V and J are TRBV18 and TRBJ1-1; 8 bases align to TRBD1. The CDR3 nucleotides read TGTGCCAGCTCACGACGGGACAGGGAAGCTTTCTTT. It is translated as CASSRRDREAFF.